This is a list of T cell receptor beta chains from one sample in a study of T cells in Graves' hyperthyroidism and ophthalmopathy. In TCRdb, the multiplex PCR reads were re-called with MiXCR into one record per CDR3 protein. The repertoire includes approximately 400,000 distinct CDR3 sequences, around a sixth of them detected once, and around 7.3% sits in the top ten. What was sequenced was blood. These receptors originate from a woman between 18 and 29 years old with Graves' hyperthyroidism. CDR3s include the opening cysteine and the closing phenylalanine or tryptophan. D genes are given only for firm matches. The listing skips clone size in some rows; elsewhere it reads once, few, many or a size class.

j_call d_call v_call clone_size cdr3_nt cdr3_aa
TRBJ2-1 - TRBV3-1 many TGTGCCAGCAGCCAAGTACCAGCGTGGTACAATGAGCAGTTCTTC CASSQVPAWYNEQFF
TRBJ2-3 TRBD1 TRBV7-9 - TGTGCCAGCAGCTTAGGACAGGGCCACACAGATACGCAGTATTTT CASSLGQGHTDTQYF
TRBJ1-4 TRBD1 TRBV18 many TGTGCCAGCTCACCGAATGTGACAGGGGGAAAACTGTTTTTT CASSPNVTGGKLFF
TRBJ2-7 TRBD1 TRBV5-6 - TGTGCCAGCAAGATATCCGGGACAGGGTACGAGCAGTACTTC CASKISGTGYEQYF
TRBJ2-1 TRBD2 TRBV18 - TGTGCCAGCTCAGCACTAGCGGGGGGGCCGGACAATGAGCAGTTCTTC CASSALAGGPDNEQFF
TRBJ1-5 TRBD1 TRBV6-5 many TGTGCCAGCAGTTACCCGGACAGGTTTCATCAGCCCCAGCATTTT CASSYPDRFHQPQHF
TRBJ2-5 - TRBV6-1 many TGTGCCCCCCCCGAACAGATCCAGTACTTC CAPPEQIQYF
TRBJ2-1 - TRBV12-3/TRBV12-4 many TGTGCCAGCAGTCCACTAGGGAATGAGCAGTTCTTC CASSPLGNEQFF
TRBJ1-6 - TRBV6-2/TRBV6-3 many TGTGCCAGCAAACCCGACAGTTATTCACCCCTCCACTTT CASKPDSYSPLHF
TRBJ1-4 TRBD1 TRBV2 many TGTGCCAGCAGTCGAGCCGGGGGGACAGGGAATGAAAAACTGTTTTTT CASSRAGGTGNEKLFF
TRBJ2-1 TRBD1 TRBV18 - TGTGCCAGCTCACCCAGGACAGGGGAGTACAATGAGCAGTTCTTC CASSPRTGEYNEQFF
TRBJ1-1 - TRBV12-5 many TGTGCTAGTGGTTTTATGGGTGTCGGGCTGAACACTGAAGCTTTCTTT CASGFMGVGLNTEAFF
TRBJ2-3 TRBD2 TRBV10-3 many TGTGCCATCAGTGGTGGCGAGCGGGGGGTTACGCAGTATTTT CAISGGERGVTQYF
TRBJ1-2 - TRBV2 - TGTGCCAGCAACCGGCAAGGGCCTCATACCTTC CASNRQGPHTF
TRBJ1-1 - TRBV27 many TGTGCCAGCAGTTCCCAGACCCTTATCACTGAAGCTTTCTTT CASSSQTLITEAFF
TRBJ2-2 TRBD2 TRBV13 - TGTGCCAGCAGCGGGACTAGCGGCCTCCCGGGCGGGGAGCTGTTTTTT CASSGTSGLPGGELFF
TRBJ1-5 TRBD1 TRBV18 - TGTGCCAGCTCACCACCGGGAGTGGCAGGGGGGGATACGCAGCATTTT CASSPPGVAGGDTQHF
TRBJ2-3 - TRBV6-2/TRBV6-3 many TGTGCCAGCACCCCGGGAACAGGGGAGGCAGATACGCAGTATTTT CASTPGTGEADTQYF
TRBJ2-7 - TRBV14 many TGTGCCAGCAGCCAGGCAGGCGGACGCTCCTACGAGCAGTACTTC CASSQAGGRSYEQYF
TRBJ2-1 - TRBV11-2 many TGTGCCAGCGGGGCCAATGAGCAGTTCTTC CASGANEQFF
TRBJ2-4 - TRBV30 - TGTGCCTGGAGTATTGGTAGTACCAAAAACATTCAGTACTTC CAWSIGSTKNIQYF
TRBJ2-5 - TRBV7-9 many TGTGCCAGCAGCTTAAGCCAGGTTGGGGAGACCCAGTACTTC CASSLSQVGETQYF
TRBJ2-1 - TRBV3-1 few TGTGCCAGCAGCCAAGATACGGGCTTGTGGGGGCGAGAGGGGAATGAGCAGTTCTTC CASSQDTGLWGREGNEQFF
TRBJ1-2 - TRBV7-2 many TGTGCCAGCAGCCGGCGGGGGCGGGACCGTGGCTACACCTTC CASSRRGRDRGYTF
TRBJ1-1 - TRBV11-3 many TGTGCCAGCATGGTGGGGAACGAAGGAGACACTGAAGCTTTCTTT CASMVGNEGDTEAFF
TRBJ2-2 - TRBV12-3/TRBV12-4 many TGTGCCAGCAGTTCGGGGGCTGGGCCCGGGGAGCTGTTTTTT CASSSGAGPGELFF
TRBJ2-3 - TRBV6-1 many TGTGCCAGCAGACCACAAAGCGGAAGCACAGATACGCAGTATTTT CASRPQSGSTDTQYF
TRBJ2-7 TRBD1 TRBV2 few TGTGCCAGCAGGGCAGGACAGGGTTTCGACGAGCAGTACTTC CASRAGQGFDEQYF
TRBJ2-1 TRBD2 TRBV2 many TGTGCCAGCAGGCCCATCAGCGGGGGGTCCTACAATGAGCAGTTCTTC CASRPISGGSYNEQFF
TRBJ2-1 TRBD2 TRBV7-6 many TGTGCCAGCAGCTCGGTAGCGGGAGGGCTATATGAGCAGTTCTTC CASSSVAGGLYEQFF
TRBJ1-2 - TRBV19 once TGTGCCAGTAGTATAGATGGGGGACGGAACTATGGCTACACCTTC CASSIDGGRNYGYTF
TRBJ1-5 TRBD1 TRBV7-9 many TGTGCCAGCTCCGGACAGGGAGGCCAGCCCCAGCATTTT CASSGQGGQPQHF
TRBJ1-6 TRBD1 TRBV2 few TGTGCCAGCAGTGACGTGAGGACAGGTTGGAAGGGTTCACCCCTCCACTTT CASSDVRTGWKGSPLHF
TRBJ2-5 TRBD2 TRBV25-1 - TGTGCCAGTGGACTAGCGGGGGAAAAGACCCAGTACTTC CASGLAGEKTQYF
TRBJ1-1 - TRBV11-2 many TGTGCCAGCAGCTCCACCCCGATGAACACTGAAGCTTTCTTT CASSSTPMNTEAFF
TRBJ2-1 TRBD2 TRBV12-5 - TGTGCTAGTGGTTCGCGGACTAGCGGGAGTTGGAAAGATGAGCAGTTCTTC CASGSRTSGSWKDEQFF
TRBJ2-5 TRBD1 TRBV20-1 many TGCAGTGCCCTGCCCGACAGGGCCCAAGAGACCCAGTACTTC CSALPDRAQETQYF
TRBJ2-4 - TRBV4-2 - TGTGCCAGCAGCCAAGATGGAGCGAGGGGAAGGCTATCGGGGGACATTCAGTACTTC CASSQDGARGRLSGDIQYF
TRBJ2-7 - TRBV11-3 few TGTGCCAGCAGCTTAGAACACGGCTACGAGCAGTACTTC CASSLEHGYEQYF
TRBJ2-7 TRBD1 TRBV11-3 - TGTGCCAGCAGCTTAGACGGACCGGGACAGGGGTTCGAGCAGTACTTC CASSLDGPGQGFEQYF
TRBJ2-5 TRBD1 TRBV27 - TGTGCCAGCAGGCCGACCGGGACAGGGGGTGAGACCCAGTACTTC CASRPTGTGGETQYF
TRBJ2-7 - TRBV11-2 many TGTGCCAGCAGCCAGTTAGGGGGAGTGTCCGCCTACGAGCAGTACTTC CASSQLGGVSAYEQYF
TRBJ2-1 TRBD2 TRBV10-3 few TGTGCCATCAGTGAGGCTAATAGCGGGAAGTCCTACAATGAGCAGTTCTTC CAISEANSGKSYNEQFF
TRBJ2-7 - TRBV2 many TGTGCCAGCAGCGGAAGGGGTCCCTACGAGCAGTACTTC CASSGRGPYEQYF
TRBJ2-5 - TRBV19 - TGTGCCAGTAGTCACCCCTCAGTGGAAGAGACCCAGTGCTTC CASSHPSVEETQCF